These 24 T cell receptor beta chains originate from one sample sequenced in a study of T cell repertoires in cytomegalovirus infection. The antigens these receptors bind are not known. Each CDR3 protein is one row after TCRdb ran MiXCR on the reads. The sample has approximately 76,000 distinct CDR3 sequences; about 37% are singletons. The sequencing used CD8+ T cells from cultured PBMCs, collected from culture after CMV antigen stimulation. The source is a human donor in good health (CMV status not recorded). Some clones in this sample may be carry-over from other donors' samples.

The genes are TRBV10-2 and TRBJ2-7; D may correspond to TRBD1 or TRBD2 (6 bases each). The V and J ends lost 6 bases and 3 bases respectively, with 18 bases between them. Germline CDR1 and CDR2: WSHSY and SAAADI. This CDR3 region has 15 residues. CDR3 sequence reads: CASRGLGQTDYEQYF. The CDR3 DNA is TGCGCCAGCAGGGGACTGGGACAAACGGACTACGAGCAGTACTTC.

This clonotype was detected a few times. V and J are TRBV4-1 and TRBJ2-1; D may correspond to TRBD1 or TRBD2 (5 bases each). V was clipped by 4 bases and J by 3 bases, with 13 bases between them. There are 15 residues in the CDR3. Germline CDR1 MGHRA, CDR2 YSYEKL. The CDR3 here is CASSLAGGYYNEQFF. CDR3 DNA: TGCGCCAGCAGCCTGGCTGGGGGTTACTACAATGAGCAGTTCTTC.

This clonotype was recorded a few times. The chain couples TRBV12-3 or TRBV12-4 to TRBJ2-7; D is possibly TRBD1 (6 bases). V was shortened by 6 bases and J by 4 bases, with 7 bases between the two germline ends. The CDR3 has 11 amino acids. The chain's CDR3 is CASRTGYEQYF. In nucleotides, the CDR3 is TGTGCCAGCAGGACAGGATACGAGCAGTACTTC.

This clonotype was observed a few times. The V and J genes are TRBV19 and TRBJ2-1, with TRBD2 matching 10 bases. This CDR3 spans 15 amino acids. V lost 2 bases, J lost 10 bases, and 8 bases stayed unmatched. Per germline, CDR1 LNHDA and CDR2 SQIVND (reference sequence). This CDR3 is CASSISASGGGEQFF. The CDR3 DNA is TGTGCCAGTAGTATAAGTGCTAGCGGGGGTGGCGAGCAGTTCTTC.

The chain links TRBV4-1 to TRBJ1-3; unclear D gene. Trimming cost V 4 bases and J 1 base, with 11 bases left between them. Germline CDR1 reads MGHRA; CDR2 reads YSYEKL. CDR3 length equals 15 residues. CDR3 loop: CASSPQERSGNTIYF. The CDR3 bases are TGCGCCAGCAGCCCTCAGGAGAGGTCTGGAAACACCATATATTTT.

This clonotype has a handful of counts. The chain combines TRBV7-6 with TRBJ2-2, with D perhaps TRBD1 (6 bases). The germline V gene encodes CDR1 SGHVS and CDR2 FNYEAQ. The V end lost 0 bases, the J end lost 8 bases, and 13 bases lay between the germline ends. The CDR3 covers 15 residues. The CDR3 DNA reads as TGTGCCAGCAGCTTAGCGTCAACAGGGTTTGGGGAGCTGTTTTTT. The encoded protein is CASSLASTGFGELFF.

This clonotype turned up a few times. The V call is TRBV7-4, the J call TRBJ1-1, with D possibly TRBD1 on 6 matching bases. There are 18 residues in the CDR3. V lost 5 bases and J lost 3, with 25 bases in between. The V gene's germline CDR1 is SGHVT and CDR2 SQSDAQ. The CDR3 nucleotides are TGTGCCAGCAGCCCTCGCCGGGACAAGGAGTTGGGATACACTGAAGCTTTCTTT. Protein sequence: CASSPRRDKELGYTEAFF.

This chain joins TRBV7-9 and TRBJ2-7; weak D call: TRBD2 (5 bases). The V end was cut by 7 bases, the J end by 5 bases, with 12 bases between. Germline V lookup: CDR1 SEHNR, CDR2 FQNEAQ (reference sequence). This CDR3 is built from 12 residues. CDR3: CASIANWDEQYF. CDR3 coding DNA: TGTGCCAGCATAGCGAATTGGGACGAGCAGTACTTC.

This clonotype was recorded a few times. This chain joins TRBV4-1 and TRBJ2-5; possibly TRBD2 for D (6 bases). Deletions cut 4 bases from V and 4 bases from J, with 19 bases between. In germline, CDR1 is MGHRA, CDR2 YSYEKL. The CDR3 length is 16 residues. The CDR3 DNA follows: TGCGCCAGCAGCCTGCAAGCGGGTAGGGCTAGAGAGACCCAGTACTTC. It translates to CASSLQAGRARETQYF.

The chain couples TRBV7-9 to TRBJ1-5; 8 nucleotides line up with TRBD1. V shed 3 bases, J shed 11 bases, and the junction held 15 bases outside the gene matches. The germline V gene encodes CDR1 SEHNR and CDR2 FQNEAQ (reference sequence). The CDR3 runs 16 residues. The CDR3: CASSFEWQGARGAQHF. The DNA of the CDR3 is TGTGCCAGCAGCTTTGAATGGCAGGGGGCGCGTGGGGCCCAGCATTTT.

The gene calls are TRBV20-1 and TRBJ2-3, with 7 bases identical to TRBD2. The CDR3 has 15 residues. After removal of 2 bases from V and 4 bases from J, the junction contained 9 bases not matched to a gene. Germline CDR1 reads DFQATT; CDR2 reads SNEGSKA (reference sequence). CDR3 protein: CSARNPGLRSDTQYF. The CDR3 DNA sequence: TGCAGTGCTAGAAACCCGGGACTAAGGTCAGATACGCAGTATTTT.

The gene calls are TRBV4-1 and TRBJ2-1, with 10 bases identical to TRBD1. The CDR3 has 17 residues. Trimming removed 4 bases from V and 4 bases from J; junction bases left unmatched: 10. Germline V lookup: CDR1 MGHRA, CDR2 YSYEKL. CDR3 DNA: TGCGCCAGCAGCCCCAGGACTGGACAGGGGGGTTACAATGAGCAGTTCTTC. Encoded protein: CASSPRTGQGGYNEQFF.

This clonotype has a handful of counts. The chain links TRBV5-8 to TRBJ1-2, with D perhaps TRBD1 (6 bases). Germline V gene lookup returns CDR1 SGHTS and CDR2 YDEGEE. V was shortened by 4 bases and J by 8 bases, with 21 bases between the two germline ends. The CDR3 sequence is 15 residues long. CDR3 DNA sequence: TGTGCCAGCAGCGGACGTGGGGGGCACTCCGTGGGCTACACCTTC. Its translation: CASSGRGGHSVGYTF.

This clonotype was counted between two and nine times. V usage is TRBV7-2 and J usage is TRBJ2-2; 10 nucleotides match TRBD2. J was trimmed by 2 bases and V by 0 bases; bases with no gene match: 9. CDR1 is SGHTA, CDR2 FQGNSA, per germline. The CDR3 consists of 19 residues. Here the CDR3 reads CASSLAHPSGGPNTGELFF. CDR3 bases: TGTGCCAGCAGCTTAGCCCACCCTAGCGGGGGCCCCAACACCGGGGAGCTGTTTTTT.

In its sample, this clonotype was seen many times. The chain employs TRBV12-5 and TRBJ1-3, with D perhaps TRBD1 (5 bases). Trimming left V 7 bases short and J 0 bases short, with 13 bases between. Germline lookup yields CDR1 LGHNT and CDR2 FRNRAP. The CDR3 has 15 amino acids. CDR3 residues: CASVGGRHSGNTIYF. As DNA, the CDR3 is TGTGCTAGTGTCGGGGGACGTCACTCTGGAAACACCATATATTTT.

The sample holds a few counts of this clonotype. This chain links TRBV6-5 with TRBJ2-1, with 7 nucleotides matching TRBD2. The V and J ends lost 6 bases and 10 bases, in that order; junction bases with no gene match: 15. Looked up from germline, CDR1 is MNHEY and CDR2 is SVGAGI. The CDR3 is 15 residues long. In nucleotides, the CDR3 is TGTGCCAGCAGACCAGGGACTACCCTTGGGGACGAGCAGTTCTTC. The encoded protein is CASRPGTTLGDEQFF.

At least ten counts were recorded for this clonotype. This chain's CDR3 is CASSLARRGMNTEAFF. CDR3 nucleotides: TGTGCCAGCAGCTTAGCTCGCAGGGGCATGAACACTGAAGCTTTCTTT. This rearrangement joins TRBV7-2 to TRBJ1-1, with a weak D call TRBD1 (6 bases). Trimming pared 0 bases from V and 0 bases from J, leaving 11 bases between. Germline CDR1 SGHTA, CDR2 FQGNSA. The CDR3 runs 16 residues.

V gene TRBV4-1 combines with J gene TRBJ2-3, with D unresolved. Trimming pared 0 bases from V and 2 bases from J, leaving 12 bases between. The germline gives CDR1 MGHRA, CDR2 YSYEKL. The CDR3 extends over 16 amino acids. The CDR3: CASSQDQKGDTDTQYF. CDR3 DNA sequence: TGCGCCAGCAGCCAAGATCAAAAGGGTGACACAGATACGCAGTATTTT.

This clonotype came up a few times. This sequence joins TRBV12-5 and TRBJ2-1; D possibly corresponds to TRBD1 (5 bases). V was cut by 3 bases and J by 3 bases, with 15 bases left in between. Germline V gives CDR1 LGHNT, CDR2 FRNRAP. There are 16 residues in the CDR3. The CDR3 region is CASGFSTDERYNEQFF. DNA for the CDR3: TGTGCTAGTGGTTTTTCGACAGACGAGCGCTACAATGAGCAGTTCTTC.

This clonotype was counted between two and nine times. This chain connects TRBV7-2 to TRBJ2-1; TRBD2 matches 7 bases. This CDR3 region has 15 residues. J was trimmed by 2 bases and V by 5 bases; bases with no gene match: 6. The germline V gene has CDR1 SGHTA and CDR2 FQGNSA. The CDR3 loop reads CASSETSLPYNEQFF. In nucleotides, the CDR3 is TGTGCCAGCAGCGAGACTAGCCTGCCCTACAATGAGCAGTTCTTC. The variable domain in full, with the rest retrieved from reference TRBV7-2 and TRBJ2-1, is GAGVSQSPSNKVTEKGKDVELRCDPISGHTALYWYRQSLGQGLEFLIYFQGNSAPDKSGLPSDRFSAERTGGSVSTLTIQRTQQEDSAVYLCASSETSLPYNEQFFGPGTRLTVL.

The chain joins TRBV7-2 to TRBJ2-3; D is unclear. Germline V lookup: CDR1 SGHTA, CDR2 FQGNSA. With 1 base removed from V and 2 bases from J, the gap between germline ends came to 10 bases. This CDR3 spans 15 amino acids. As DNA, the CDR3 is TGTGCCAGCAGCTTAGACAGCCGGGTCACAGATACGCAGTATTTT. Translation: CASSLDSRVTDTQYF.

J is TRBJ1-5 and V is TRBV7-9, with D unclear. This CDR3 has 13 residues. In germline, CDR1 is SEHNR, CDR2 FQNEAQ (reference sequence). The germline V and J ends were trimmed by 0 bases and 5 bases, with 5 bases remaining between them. The CDR3 spells CASSLAWDQPQHF. CDR3 in DNA: TGTGCCAGCAGCTTAGCGTGGGATCAGCCCCAGCATTTT.

This chain joins TRBV11-2 and TRBJ2-3; D not resolved. The CDR3 runs 17 residues. V lost 1 base and J 2 bases, leaving 16 bases between the germline ends. The germline CDR1 and CDR2 sequences are SGHAT and FQNNGV. This CDR3 is CASSLGPLGSYTDTQYF. The DNA of the CDR3 is TGTGCCAGCAGCTTAGGACCCCTGGGATCCTACACAGATACGCAGTATTTT. Full variable domain (remainder filled in from reference TRBV11-2 and TRBJ2-3): EAGVAQSPRYKIIEKRQSVAFWCNPISGHATLYWYQQILGQGPKLLIQFQNNGVVDDSQLPKDRFSAERLKGVDSTLKIQPAKLEDSAVYLCASSLGPLGSYTDTQYFGPGTRLTVL.

This clonotype has only one observation. The CDR3: CASSVDSAVWRNEQFF. CDR3 coding DNA: TGTGCCAGCAGCGTAGATTCGGCTGTTTGGCGGAATGAGCAGTTCTTC. The V gene is TRBV9, the J gene TRBJ2-1; D is undetermined. V lost 0 bases to trimming and J lost 7 bases, with 17 bases between them. Germline CDR1 is SGDLS and CDR2 is YYNGEE. The CDR3 covers 16 residues. The whole variable domain, remainder taken from reference TRBV9 and TRBJ2-1, is DSGVTQTPKHLITATGQRVTLRCSPRSGDLSVYWYQQSLDQGLQFLIQYYNGEERAKGNILERFSAQQFPDLHSELNLSSLELGDSALYFCASSVDSAVWRNEQFFGPGTRLTVL.